These 13 T cell receptor beta chains share one sample of origin, sequenced in a study of OX40 agonist ivuxolimab in advanced cancers. Assay used: immunoSEQ multiplex PCR; TCRdb lists only in-frame clones, some missing. The sample carries roughly 52,000 clones, 70% to 90% recorded once. The starting material was CD4+ or CD8+ T cells sorted from blood, obtained in a trial of the OX40 agonist ivuxolimab. The source is an adult with an advanced solid tumor such as melanoma, head and neck, liver or kidney cancer.

J is TRBJ1-5 and V is TRBV7-2, with D perhaps TRBD1 (5 bases). The CDR3 has 17 amino acids. Germline lookup yields CDR1 SGHTA and CDR2 FQGNSA. The V gene lost 0 bases and the J gene lost 2 bases, with 14 bases spanning the gap. CDR3 nucleotides: TGTGCCAGCAGCTTAGCGGCGCAGGGCTTTGGCAATCAGCCCCAGCATTTT. It specifies CASSLAAQGFGNQPQHF.

The genes are TRBV7-2 and TRBJ2-7; perhaps TRBD2 as D (5 bases). Germline-derived CDR1 and CDR2 are SGHTA and FQGNSA. Trimming took off 4 bases at V and 7 bases at J, with 14 bases between the two ends. The CDR3 spans 13 residues. In DNA form, the CDR3 reads TGTGCCAGCAGCTCGGCCTTACCGGGAGAGCAGTACTTC. Amino acids: CASSSALPGEQYF.

V gene TRBV5-1 combines with J gene TRBJ2-1; D might be TRBD1 (6 bases). Per germline, CDR1 SGHRS and CDR2 YFSETQ. The ends were cut back, 0 bases at V and 5 bases at J, with 9 bases in the middle. The CDR3 loop spans 14 amino acids. This chain's CDR3 is CASSLDPGDNEQFF. The CDR3 nucleotides read TGCGCCAGCAGCTTGGATCCAGGGGACAATGAGCAGTTCTTC.

The chain recombines TRBV7-3 with TRBJ2-7; 11 bases are shared with TRBD1. The CDR3 loop spans 13 amino acids. The J segment lost 4 bases and the V segment lost 8 bases, leaving 4 bases of the junction unmatched. Germline V gene lookup returns CDR1 SGHTA and CDR2 FQGTGA. CDR3 region: CASARDRGYEQYF. The CDR3 DNA follows: TGTGCCAGCGCAAGGGACAGGGGGTACGAGCAGTACTTC.

The chain uses TRBV27 and TRBJ1-4; possibly TRBD1 for D (6 bases). Germline CDR1 and CDR2: MNHEY and SMNVEV (reference sequence). The CDR3 runs to 13 residues. V shed 6 bases and J shed 8 bases, with 13 bases lying between them. For the CDR3, the DNA is TGTGCCAGCAGCTTGATCGGGACAGAAAAACTGTTTTTT. Translating gives CASSLIGTEKLFF.

The sample holds a few counts of this clone. The chain recombines TRBV28 with TRBJ2-2; D gene uncertain. Germline CDR1 is MDHEN and CDR2 is SYDVKM. V was cut by 3 bases and J by 6 bases, with 11 bases left in between. The CDR3 loop spans 14 amino acids. CDR3 sequence reads: CASSLGRRPGELFF. The CDR3, as DNA: TGTGCCAGCAGTTTGGGCCGCCGGCCCGGGGAGCTGTTTTTT.

The chain employs TRBV6-1 and TRBJ1-2, with a tentative D call TRBD1 (5 bases). The germline gives CDR1 MNHNS, CDR2 SASEGT. Deletions cut 1 base from V and 7 bases from J, with 10 bases between. There are 13 residues in the CDR3. CDR3 region: CASSEDRGAGYTF. CDR3 nucleotides: TGTGCCAGCAGTGAAGATAGGGGTGCTGGCTACACCTTC.

Remarks on this clone: This sample also contains other DNA sequences that code for the same CDR3. The chain recombines TRBV6-5 with TRBJ1-5, with D unclear. CDR3 length: 13 residues. Germline-derived CDR1 and CDR2 are MNHEY and SVGAGI. The V end lost 2 bases, the J end lost 0 bases, and 2 bases lay between the germline ends. The CDR3 loop is CASSYSSNQPQHF. The CDR3 DNA is TGTGCCAGCAGTTACAGTAGCAATCAGCCCCAGCATTTT.

V gene TRBV6-1 combines with J gene TRBJ2-5, with 10 bases lining up with TRBD1. CDR3 length equals 15 residues. CDR1 is MNHNS and CDR2 is SASEGT in the germline V gene. Trimming removed 6 bases from V and 3 bases from J; junction bases left unmatched: 7. The CDR3 coding sequence is TGTGCCAGCAGCTTTACCGGGACAGGGGAAGAGACCCAGTACTTC. This sequence encodes CASSFTGTGEETQYF.

This chain connects TRBV15 to TRBJ2-5; TRBD2 agrees at 7 bases. J was trimmed by 3 bases and V by 1 base; bases with no gene match: 2. This CDR3 is built from 14 residues. Germline assignment: CDR1 LNHNV and CDR2 YYDKDF (reference sequence). CDR3 amino acids: CATSRAGGEETQYF. The CDR3 bases are TGTGCCACCAGCAGAGCGGGGGGAGAAGAGACCCAGTACTTC.

Written as DNA, the CDR3 is TGTGCCAGCAGCTTAGGAGGGGCCAAAAACATTCAGTACTTC. Translating gives CASSLGGAKNIQYF. The chain is built from TRBV7-2 and TRBJ2-4; maybe TRBD2 (5 bases). Germline V CDR1 and CDR2: SGHTA, FQGNSA. The V and J ends lost 1 base and 1 base respectively, with 5 bases between them. There are 14 residues in the CDR3.

This clone occurred a few times. The rearrangement uses TRBV5-5 and TRBJ1-3; 12 bases are a match to TRBD1. CDR1 and CDR2 (germline): SGHKS, YYEKEE (reference sequence). V shed 3 bases, J shed 4 bases, and the junction held 11 bases outside the gene matches. CDR3 length equals 18 residues. CDR3 coding DNA: TGTGCCAGCAGCTATACACTTTCCGGGACAGGGGGCGGAAACACCATATATTTT. It encodes CASSYTLSGTGGGNTIYF.

A single count supports this clone. The chain links TRBV19 to TRBJ2-2; 10 positions match TRBD2. The CDR3 extends over 16 amino acids. Germline CDR1 and CDR2: LNHDA and SQIVND (reference sequence). V dropped 6 bases and J dropped 3; count of bases not matched to a gene: 7. CDR3 sequence reads: CASSSGRGPDTGELFF. The CDR3 DNA reads TGTGCCAGTAGCAGCGGGAGGGGGCCGGACACCGGGGAGCTGTTTTTT.